This T cell receptor (beta chain) was documented in a study of T cells in Graves' hyperthyroidism and ophthalmopathy. Study information: Pretreatment peripheral blood was obtained at initial diagnosis.

No ophthalmopathy progression within 18 months constituted stable Graves' hyperthyroidism. Details on this clonotype: Antigen: not known.

Germline CDR1 and CDR2: DFQATT and SNEGSKA (reference sequence). This CDR3 has 14 amino acids. The trim removed 0 bases at V and 6 bases at J, leaving 0 bases unmatched. Study-wide points: Separating ophthalmopathy from stable hyperthyroidism was achieved by a 13 V-J model. Most clonotypes expanded in thyroid above 0.001 were likewise present in blood.

TCR beta CDR3 regions were amplified from RNA transcripts. When the TCR CDR3 underwent first-round RT-PCR, the HTBI primer set was used. One entry per CDR3 protein results from TCRdb running MiXCR on the multiplex PCR reads. The sample holds some 760,000 distinct CDR3 sequences, around 13% seen once. Input material: blood. The rearrangement links TRBV20-1 to TRBJ2-1; 12 positions match TRBD2. This clonotype was sampled from a woman aged 18-29 years with Graves' hyperthyroidism. The CDR3 nucleotides are TGCAGTGCTAGAGAGACTAGCGGGAGCAATGAGCAGTTCTTC. Residues: CSARETSGSNEQFF.